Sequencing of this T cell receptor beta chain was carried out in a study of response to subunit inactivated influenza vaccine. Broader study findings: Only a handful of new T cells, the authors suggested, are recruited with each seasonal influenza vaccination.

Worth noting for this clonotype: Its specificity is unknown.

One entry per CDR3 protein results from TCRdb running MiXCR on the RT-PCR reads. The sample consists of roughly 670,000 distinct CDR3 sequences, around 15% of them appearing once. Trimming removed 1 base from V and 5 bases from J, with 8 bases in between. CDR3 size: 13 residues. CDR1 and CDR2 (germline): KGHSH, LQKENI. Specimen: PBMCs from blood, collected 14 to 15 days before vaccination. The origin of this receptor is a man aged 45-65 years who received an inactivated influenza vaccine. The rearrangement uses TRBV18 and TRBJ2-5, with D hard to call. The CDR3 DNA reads TGTGCCAGCTCACCACAGGGTGTGGAGACCCAGTACTTC. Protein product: CASSPQGVETQYF.